These 27 T cell receptor beta chains originate from one sample sequenced in a study of response to subunit inactivated influenza vaccine. TCRdb re-analysed the RT-PCR reads in MiXCR, keeping a single row per CDR3 protein. In the table there are about 830,000 distinct CDR3 sequences, roughly 20% of which are singletons. Sequenced here: PBMCs from blood, sampled 5 days after vaccination. All receptors come from a man in his fifties or sixties who received an inactivated influenza vaccine.

The chain recombines TRBV12-3 or TRBV12-4 with TRBJ1-2; no firm D call. V lost 7 bases and J 4 bases, leaving 13 bases between the germline ends. The CDR3 is 13 amino acids. CDR3 sequence: CASTQTNLYGYTF. CDR3 in DNA: TGTGCCAGCACCCAGACAAACCTCTATGGCTACACCTTC.

The chain carries TRBV6-2 or TRBV6-3 and TRBJ2-7; 10 positions agree with TRBD2. CDR3 length: 16 residues. Germline CDR1 and CDR2: MNHEY and SVGEGT. With 6 bases clipped from V and 4 bases from J, the junction kept 12 bases outside the gene matches. The CDR3 loop reads CASRPSGSGGEYEQYF. CDR3 sequence (DNA): TGTGCCAGCAGGCCCTCCGGCAGCGGGGGGGAGTACGAGCAGTACTTC.

The table lists this clonotype with a few counts. The CDR3 region has the DNA TGCGCCAGCAGCTTGGCTAGTAGCGGGAGCTCCTACAATGAGCAGTTCTTC. It is translated as CASSLASSGSSYNEQFF. The chain has TRBV5-1 and TRBJ2-1, with TRBD2 matching 9 bases. This CDR3 is 17 amino acids long. V lost 0 bases, J lost 0 bases, and 4 bases stayed unmatched. Germline V gene sequence: CDR1 SGHRS, CDR2 YFSETQ.

The chain employs TRBV28 and TRBJ2-7; weak D call: TRBD1 (6 bases). Germline CDR1 is MDHEN and CDR2 is SYDVKM. V gave up 5 bases and J gave up 6 bases, with 14 bases separating them. CDR3 length: 13 residues. The CDR3 reads CASSGGALGEQYF. The CDR3 DNA reads as TGTGCCAGCAGTGGGGGCGCGTTGGGCGAGCAGTACTTC.

This clonotype was detected a few times. The rearrangement joins TRBV28 to TRBJ2-1; 7 bases agree with TRBD2. Germline V gene data show CDR1 as MDHEN and CDR2 as SYDVKM. The CDR3 covers 16 residues. Trimming removed 7 bases from V and 7 bases from J; junction bases left unmatched: 16. The CDR3 region is CASTVIGTTSGNEQFF. The CDR3 DNA reads as TGTGCCAGCACAGTCATAGGGACTACCTCTGGTAATGAGCAGTTCTTC.

In this sample, this clonotype turned up a few times. The genes are TRBV7-2 and TRBJ2-7, with D perhaps matching TRBD1 (5 bases). The V gene's germline CDR1 is SGHTA and CDR2 FQGNSA. Trimming shortened V by 4 bases and J by 0 bases, and 13 bases separated the two germline ends. The CDR3 is 15 residues long. The CDR3 spells CASSWTFGVSYEQYF. CDR3 bases: TGTGCCAGCAGCTGGACATTTGGGGTCTCCTACGAGCAGTACTTC.

This clonotype was seen a few times. The J gene is TRBJ1-2, the V gene TRBV3-1, with D possibly TRBD1 on 5 matching bases. Trimming removed 2 bases from V and 4 bases from J, with 11 bases in between. The CDR3 has 14 residues. Germline V lookup: CDR1 LGHDT, CDR2 YNNKEL (reference sequence). CDR3 region: CASSQQTARYGYTF. CDR3 DNA sequence: TGTGCCAGCAGCCAACAGACAGCACGCTATGGCTACACCTTC. The variable domain in full, with the rest retrieved from reference TRBV3-1 and TRBJ1-2, is DTAVSQTPKYLVTQMGNDKSIKCEQNLGHDTMYWYKQDSKKFLKIMFSYNNKELIINETVPNRFSPKSPDKAHLNLHINSLELGDSAVYFCASSQQTARYGYTFGSGTRLTVV.

This clonotype was counted at least ten times. The V gene is TRBV6-2 or TRBV6-3, the J gene TRBJ2-7, with D possibly called TRBD1 or TRBD2 (5 bases each). Per the germline V gene, CDR1 is MNHEY and CDR2 is SVGEGT. The CDR3 length is 14 residues. V gave up 6 bases and J gave up 2 bases, with 14 bases separating them. The CDR3 DNA sequence: TGTGCCAGCAGGGCCTGGGGGTCTACCTACGAGCAGTACTTC. Translation: CASRAWGSTYEQYF.

The chain combines TRBV5-1 with TRBJ2-1, with D maybe TRBD1 (6 bases). Trimming left V 0 bases short and J 2 bases short, with 12 bases between. From germline, CDR1 is SGHRS and CDR2 YFSETQ. There are 16 residues in the CDR3. The CDR3 sequence: CASSLGQGLTYNEQFF. CDR3 coding DNA: TGCGCCAGCAGCTTGGGGCAGGGGTTGACCTACAATGAGCAGTTCTTC.

A few counts support this clonotype. The chain combines TRBV5-5 with TRBJ2-2; either TRBD1 or TRBD2 may fit D (5 bases each). The V gene's germline CDR1 is SGHKS and CDR2 YYEKEE (reference sequence). This CDR3 is 16 amino acids long. The V and J ends lost 4 bases and 5 bases respectively, with 18 bases between them. The CDR3 DNA is TGTGCCAGCAGCCTCTCCGTGGGGGTCCGAACCGGGGAGCTGTTTTTT. This codes for CASSLSVGVRTGELFF. The entire variable domain, with the rest obtained from reference TRBV5-5 and TRBJ2-2, is as follows: DAGVTQSPTHLIKTRGQQVTLRCSPISGHKSVSWYQQVLGQGPQFIFQYYEKEERGRGNFPDRFSARQFPNYSSELNVNALLLGDSALYLCASSLSVGVRTGELFFGEGSRLTVL.

Of note for this clonotype: At one end, the junction sequence differs from germline, possibly due to a read error. The rearrangement uses TRBV30 and TRBJ2-1; D could derive from TRBD1 or TRBD2 (7 bases each). Germline loops: CDR1 GTSNPN, CDR2 SVGIG (reference sequence). The length of the CDR3 is 14 residues. In DNA form, the CDR3 reads TGTGCCGGGAGGGACAGCCTCTCCTACAATGAGCAGTTCTTC. Translating it yields CAGRDSLSYNEQFF.

The chain uses TRBV28 and TRBJ2-6, with unresolved D. Per germline, CDR1 MDHEN and CDR2 SYDVKM. V lost 3 bases and J lost 0, with 12 bases in between. The CDR3 covers 17 residues. CDR3 sequence (DNA): TGTGCCAGCAGTTTGCCACTCCACGGCTCTGGGGCCAACGTCCTGACTTTC. Its translation is CASSLPLHGSGANVLTF.

The V call is TRBV2, the J call TRBJ2-2; tentatively, D is TRBD2 (5 bases). Germline V lookup: CDR1 SNHLY, CDR2 FYNNEI. The CDR3 consists of 15 residues. Trimming shortened V by 5 bases and J by 8 bases, and 18 bases separated the two germline ends. CDR3 amino acids: CASSLLGSSIGELFF. The DNA of the CDR3 is TGTGCCAGCAGTCTACTAGGGTCCTCAATAGGGGAGCTGTTTTTT. Combining the CDR3 with reference TRBV2 and TRBJ2-2 gives the whole variable domain EPEVTQTPSHQVTQMGQEVILRCVPISNHLYFYWYRQILGQKVEFLVSFYNNEISEKSEIFDDQFSVERPDGSNFTLKIRSTKLEDSAMYFCASSLLGSSIGELFFGEGSRLTVL.

This rearrangement joins TRBV6-5 to TRBJ2-3, with D hard to call. The CDR3 consists of 14 residues. Trimming stripped 2 bases from V and 0 bases from J, with 6 bases between. Germline CDR1 reads MNHEY; CDR2 reads SVGAGI. The CDR3 nucleotides are TGTGCCAGCAGTTACGGGGTGAGCACAGATACGCAGTATTTT. This gives the protein CASSYGVSTDTQYF.

The rearrangement joins TRBV6-4 to TRBJ2-1, with 7 positions matching TRBD2. The J segment lost 3 bases and the V segment lost 6 bases, leaving 5 bases of the junction unmatched. Germline V gene sequence: CDR1 MRHNA, CDR2 SNTAGT. This CDR3 is 14 amino acids long. This CDR3 is CASSPSGDYNEQFF. CDR3 bases: TGTGCCAGCAGCCCCAGCGGGGACTACAATGAGCAGTTCTTC.

The chain combines TRBV29-1 with TRBJ1-2; 7 bases fit TRBD1. CDR1 SQVTM and CDR2 ANQGSEA come from the germline V gene. The CDR3 is made up of 14 amino acids. The V gene end was trimmed by 1 base and the J gene end by 6 bases; junction bases not matched to a gene: 8. The CDR3 bases are TGCAGCGTTGAAGGTGACAGGGATCCGGATGGCTACACCTTC. Amino acid sequence: CSVEGDRDPDGYTF.

There are a few counts of this clonotype. The CDR3 here is CASSPRGELFF. The DNA of the CDR3 is TGTGCCAGCAGCCCACGCGGGGAGCTGTTTTTT. The chain recombines TRBV12-3 or TRBV12-4 with TRBJ2-2; D is ambiguous. Trimming left V 6 bases short and J 7 bases short, with 6 bases between. This CDR3 spans 11 amino acids.

The chain is built from TRBV6-2 or TRBV6-3 and TRBJ2-1; 9 bases match TRBD2. V lost 6 bases to trimming and J lost 9 bases; unmatched junction nucleotides: 12. CDR1 is MNHEY and CDR2 is SVGEGT in the germline V gene. The CDR3 consists of 15 residues. CDR3 coding DNA: TGTGCCAGCAGCCTGAGACTAGCGGATACTCCTGAGCAGTTCTTC. Amino acids: CASSLRLADTPEQFF.

The chain is built from TRBV6-5 and TRBJ1-1; D is uncertain. Germline CDR1 reads MNHEY; CDR2 reads SVGAGI. Deletions cut 0 bases from V and 1 base from J, with 6 bases between. CDR3 length: 14 amino acids. The CDR3 sequence is CASSYSRKNTEAFF. CDR3 nucleotide sequence: TGTGCCAGCAGTTACTCGAGAAAGAACACTGAAGCTTTCTTT.

This clonotype was recorded many times. V gene TRBV4-1 combines with J gene TRBJ2-3, with 8 bases aligning to TRBD2. The CDR3 runs to 16 residues. Germline V gives CDR1 MGHRA, CDR2 YSYEKL. Trimming took 3 bases from V and 4 from J; bases not matched to a gene: 9. CDR3: CASSHGALLAADTQYF. The CDR3, as DNA: TGCGCCAGCAGCCATGGGGCGTTACTAGCGGCAGATACGCAGTATTTT.

The chain combines TRBV7-9 with TRBJ1-5; D is unresolved. Trimming stripped 1 base from V and 11 bases from J, with 12 bases between. CDR1 and CDR2 (germline): SEHNR, FQNEAQ (reference sequence). This CDR3 comprises 13 residues. DNA for the CDR3: TGTGCCAGCAGCTTAGAAGGGCTCGGGGCCCAGCATTTT. Its translation: CASSLEGLGAQHF.

The chain recombines TRBV12-3 or TRBV12-4 with TRBJ2-1; 7 nucleotides agree with TRBD2. CDR3 length: 15 residues. The V gene end was trimmed by 3 bases and the J gene end by 5 bases; junction bases not matched to a gene: 7. The CDR3 sequence: CASSFGLADHNEQFF. Written as DNA, the CDR3 is TGTGCCAGCAGTTTCGGCCTAGCGGACCACAATGAGCAGTTCTTC.

Details on this clonotype: This may stem from a read error, because a much larger clone lies one nucleotide away. The chain has TRBV28 and TRBJ2-2; the D gene is possibly TRBD2 (6 bases). The CDR3 has 14 residues. The V gene's germline CDR1 is MDHEN and CDR2 SYDVKM. The V end was cut by 2 bases, the J end by 6 bases, with 10 bases between. CDR3 sequence reads: CASSLLGGSGELFF. The CDR3 coding sequence is TGTGCCAGCAGTTTACTGGGGGGTTCCGGGGAGCTGTTTTTT.

The gene calls are TRBV20-1 and TRBJ2-2; a weak D match, TRBD2 (5 bases). The CDR3 loop spans 15 amino acids. Germline V CDR1 and CDR2: DFQATT, SNEGSKA (reference sequence). The CDR3: CSTSRGSRDTGELFF. DNA of the CDR3: TGCAGCACCTCTAGAGGGAGTCGGGACACCGGGGAGCTGTTTTTT.

A few counts support this clonotype. The chain employs TRBV28 and TRBJ2-5; TRBD2 is a possible D gene (5 bases). The V and J ends lost 6 bases and 5 bases respectively, with 10 bases between them. Germline CDR1 and CDR2: MDHEN and SYDVKM. This CDR3 has 12 residues. The CDR3 here is CASRPRRETQYF. CDR3 coding DNA: TGTGCCAGCAGACCCCGGAGGGAGACCCAGTACTTC.

DNA of the CDR3: TGTGCCAGCAGTTCCCGGGGGCGTAGCACAGATACGCAGTATTTT. It yields the protein CASSSRGRSTDTQYF. V is TRBV6-5 and J is TRBJ2-3, with D perhaps matching TRBD1 or TRBD2 (6 bases each). CDR1 is MNHEY and CDR2 is SVGAGI in the germline V gene. The CDR3 is 15 residues long. Trimming removed 4 bases from V and 0 bases from J, with 11 bases in between.

The count of this clonotype is one. V and J are TRBV5-5 and TRBJ2-2; D gene ambiguous. The CDR3 is 15 amino acids. CDR1 SGHKS and CDR2 YYEKEE come from the germline V gene (reference sequence). V lost 4 bases and J lost 0, with 10 bases in between. The CDR3 is CASSIRLSNTGELFF. The CDR3 DNA reads TGTGCCAGCAGCATCAGGCTCTCGAACACCGGGGAGCTGTTTTTT.